Listed below are T cell receptor beta chains from one sample, sequenced in a study of T-cell memory formation after mild COVID-19. TCRdb fed the 5' RACE reads into MiXCR, producing one record per CDR3 protein. The sample holds about 240,000 distinct CDR3 sequences; roughly 9.4% are singletons and the top ten take 22%. The source material was PBMCs or a T cell subset sorted from them (not recorded which). Source of these receptors: a man between 18 and 35 years old who had mild COVID-19 (a few samples of this study predate the infection). Cell type and time point are not known. The CDR3 runs from the conserved cysteine through the conserved F or W. Each record gives: V gene, J gene, D gene, clone size, CDR3 length, CDR3 DNA, CDR3 protein. D genes are given only for firm matches. Not every row has a clone size; where given, it reads once, few, many or a size class.

>TRBV10-3|TRBJ1-5|NA|NA|12
TGTGCCATCAGTGAAGACAATCAGCCCCAGCATTTT
CAISEDNQPQHF
>TRBV15|TRBJ2-1|NA|NA|13
TGTGCCACCAGCAGATTCACAGGGCTCGAGCAGTTCTTC
CATSRFTGLEQFF
>TRBV27|TRBJ2-6|NA|few|16
TGTGCCAGCAGTCTGCACCCCGGGTCCGGGGCCAACGTCCTGACTTTC
CASSLHPGSGANVLTF
>TRBV29-1|TRBJ1-1|NA|NA|13
TGCAGCGTTTGGACCGGAGCGAACACTGAAGCTTTCTTT
CSVWTGANTEAFF
>TRBV6-2/TRBV6-3|TRBJ2-3|NA|few|19
TGTGCCAGCAGTCACCTTCGGGTCCCCGGAGGGGCCCCCACAGATACGCAGTATTTT
CASSHLRVPGGAPTDTQYF
>TRBV7-3|TRBJ2-5|TRBD2|few|14
TGTGCCAGCAGCCCTCGGGAGGGCCAAGAGACCCAGTACTTC
CASSPREGQETQYF
>TRBV20-1|TRBJ1-1|NA|few|14
TGCAGTGCCCGCCCGACAGGCTGGGACACTGAAGCTTTCTTT
CSARPTGWDTEAFF
>TRBV19|TRBJ1-5|TRBD1|NA|11
TGTGCCAGTAGTCGACAGGGGGCCCAGCATTTT
CASSRQGAQHF
>TRBV12-3/TRBV12-4|TRBJ2-1|TRBD2|NA|11
TGTGCCAGCAGCCCCCCGGGGGGGCAGTTCTTC
CASSPPGGQFF
>TRBV5-1|TRBJ2-3|NA|few|15
TGCGCCAGCAGCTTTCAGGGATTCGCGGGAGATACGCAGTATTTT
CASSFQGFAGDTQYF
>TRBV7-3|TRBJ2-3|TRBD2|few|17
TGTGCCAGCAGCTCGCCTAGCGGGGGGGCCGGCACAGATACGCAGTATTTT
CASSSPSGGAGTDTQYF
>TRBV4-1|TRBJ2-3|NA|few|14
TGCGCCAGCAGAATGGAGCAGGGCACAGATACGCAGTATTTT
CASRMEQGTDTQYF
>TRBV12-3/TRBV12-4|TRBJ1-1|NA|NA|13
TGTGCCAGCAGTTTCTGGGGGGGGACTGAAGCTTTCTTT
CASSFWGGTEAFF
>TRBV13|TRBJ1-5|NA|many|14
TGTGCCAGCAGCCTCCGGTTGGGCAATCAGCCCCAGCATTTT
CASSLRLGNQPQHF
>TRBV9|TRBJ2-2|NA|many|16
TGTGCCAGCAGCGTAGGGGAACAGCCGAACACCGGGGAGCTGTTTTTT
CASSVGEQPNTGELFF
>TRBV7-9|TRBJ2-3|NA|many|11
TGTGCCAGCGGCCAGGGAGATACGCAGTATTTT
CASGQGDTQYF
>TRBV7-6|TRBJ1-6|NA|few|14
TGTGCCAGCAGCCAGAGGAGCTCGGGATCACCCCTCCACTTT
CASSQRSSGSPLHF
>TRBV7-2|TRBJ2-5|TRBD2|many|16
TGTGCCAGCAGCCCCGGACTAGTACCGTACCAAGAGACCCAGTACTTC
CASSPGLVPYQETQYF
>TRBV4-1|TRBJ2-3|TRBD1|few|18
TGCGCCAGCAGCCAAGATCTATTAGCGGCAGGGGGCCGAGATACGCAGTATTTT
CASSQDLLAAGGRDTQYF
>TRBV20-1|TRBJ2-7|NA|NA|13
TGCAGTGCCCAAATGGACATTTCCTACGAGCAGTACTTC
CSAQMDISYEQYF
>TRBV7-9|TRBJ1-2|NA|NA|14
TGTGCCAGCAGCCAACAGGGATTATATGATGGCTACACCTTC
CASSQQGLYDGYTF
>TRBV9|TRBJ2-1|NA|few|14
TGTGCCAGCAGCGTGGGAATCACAGCCTATGAGCAGTTCTTC
CASSVGITAYEQFF
>TRBV20-1|TRBJ2-7|NA|few|12
TGCAGTACTCGGAAGGGTTTCTACGAGCAGTACTTC
CSTRKGFYEQYF
>TRBV2|TRBJ2-5|TRBD2|NA|14
TGTGCCAGCAGTGAGGCGGGGGTAGGAGAGACCCAGTACTTC
CASSEAGVGETQYF
>TRBV12-3/TRBV12-4|TRBJ2-5|TRBD2|NA|18
TGTGCCAGCACTTGGGCTAGCGGGGGGGCGTTGACGAGGGAGACCCAGTACTTC
CASTWASGGALTRETQYF
>TRBV5-1|TRBJ2-6|NA|NA|19
TGCGCCAGCCAGAATCCCCGGGACTCGAGGAAGTCTGGGGCCAACGTCCTGACTTTC
CASQNPRDSRKSGANVLTF
>TRBV12-3/TRBV12-4|TRBJ1-6|TRBD1|few|14
TGTGCCAGCAGACGACAGGGGGCGATTTGGCCCCTCCACTTT
CASRRQGAIWPLHF
>TRBV4-3|TRBJ2-5|TRBD1|NA|14
TGCGCCAGCAGCCACCCGACAGGGACGGAGACCCAGTACTTC
CASSHPTGTETQYF
>TRBV5-5|TRBJ1-2|TRBD1|NA|15
TGTGCCAGCAGCTCCACGGTGGAGGGGGCGGAGGGTTACACCTTC
CASSSTVEGAEGYTF
>TRBV11-2|TRBJ2-1|TRBD2|NA|14
TGTGCCAGCAGCTTCGCGGGGGGGGCTTCGGAGCAGTTCTTC
CASSFAGGASEQFF
>TRBV12-3/TRBV12-4|TRBJ2-5|NA|NA|14
TGTGCCACTAGTCTCGGTAGGATCCAAGAGACCCAGTACTTC
CATSLGRIQETQYF
>TRBV7-2|TRBJ2-1|TRBD1|NA|13
TGTGCCAGCAGTCGGACAGGGTGGAATGAGCAGTTCTTC
CASSRTGWNEQFF
>TRBV6-2/TRBV6-3|TRBJ1-2|NA|NA|12
TGTGCCAGCAGTTACATAAGGGATGGCTACACCTTC
CASSYIRDGYTF
>TRBV20-1|TRBJ2-1|NA|few|13
TGCAGTGCTACGGGGGCAATTGACAATGAGCAGTTCTTC
CSATGAIDNEQFF
>TRBV5-1|TRBJ2-3|TRBD1|few|15
TGCGCCAGCAGCTTGGGACAGGGTGAGACAGATACGCAGTATTTT
CASSLGQGETDTQYF
>TRBV7-6|TRBJ2-7|NA|NA|16
TGTGCCAGCAGCCTCGTTCCGGGACCAGTCACCTACGAGCAGTACTTC
CASSLVPGPVTYEQYF
>TRBV4-2|TRBJ2-2|NA|NA|16
TGTGCCAGCAGCCAAGAGGGGACAACGAACACCGGGGAGCTGTTTTTT
CASSQEGTTNTGELFF
>TRBV6-5|TRBJ2-1|NA|few|13
TGTGCCAGCAGTTACGTGAAAGGGGACTCACAGTTCTTC
CASSYVKGDSQFF
>TRBV9|TRBJ1-1|NA|many|15
TGTGCCAGCAGCGTAGGGTCCGCTTCGGGCACTGAAGCTTTCTTT
CASSVGSASGTEAFF
>TRBV11-2|TRBJ2-6|NA|NA|13
TGTGCCAGCAGCTCTTTCGGGGCCAACGTCCTGACTTTC
CASSSFGANVLTF
>TRBV4-1|TRBJ2-3|NA|few|18
TGCGCCAGCAGCCCCCACCAGGGGAAGGGGGGAAGCACAGATACGCAGTATTTT
CASSPHQGKGGSTDTQYF
>TRBV12-3/TRBV12-4|TRBJ2-6|NA|many|16
TGTGCCAGCAGTTCTGGGGGACGCTCTGGGGCCAACGTCCTGACTTTC
CASSSGGRSGANVLTF
>TRBV12-3/TRBV12-4|TRBJ1-2|TRBD1|NA|14
TGTGCCAGCAGTCTCCGGGACAGTTCCTATGGCTACACCTTC
CASSLRDSSYGYTF
>TRBV7-2|TRBJ1-2|NA|few|16
TGTGCCAGCAGCTTAGGTGGGGGGGCCTCTCCCTATGGCTACACCTTC
CASSLGGGASPYGYTF
>TRBV2|TRBJ2-5|TRBD1|NA|15
TGTGCCAGCACAAAACAGGGGGTGTACCAAGAGACCCAGTACTTC
CASTKQGVYQETQYF
>TRBV2|TRBJ2-1|TRBD2|many|15
TGTGCCAGCGCGGCCCAGGCGGGGGGCTACAATGAGCAGTTCTTC
CASAAQAGGYNEQFF